This TCR beta chain came from a study of blood T cell repertoires in COVID-19. Looking at the study overall: COVID-19 samples collected from the United States, Italy and Spain covered acute and convalescent phases.

From germline, CDR1 is KGHSH and CDR2 LQKENI. V dropped 4 bases and J dropped 2 bases, with 13 bases sitting between them. The CDR3 contains 15 residues. Libraries were prepared by immunoSEQ multiplex PCR; TCRdb keeps only in-frame clonotypes and omits some of them. The sample consists of over 200,000 clones, about 85% of them appearing once. The sequencing input was peripheral blood. This clonotype was sampled from a woman aged 18-29 years who had recovered from COVID-19. The rearrangement uses TRBV18 and TRBJ2-3, with a tentative D call TRBD1 (5 bases). The CDR3 protein is CASSLHGADTDTQYF. Written as DNA, the CDR3 is TGTGCCAGCTCACTCCATGGGGCAGACACAGATACGCAGTATTTT.